This T cell receptor beta chain was found in a study of regulatory T cells in long-lasting Graves disease. Stated time point: newly diagnosed GD, antithyroid drugs for less than 3 months. PBMC RNA served as the TCR library source. The patients were enrolled through endocrinology in Xi'an, China. Arm-PCR of CDR3 regions and iRepertoire HTBI primers were used to build TCR beta libraries. Via MiXCR, TCRdb re-called the multiplex PCR reads, giving one row per CDR3 protein. Of roughly 560,000 distinct CDR3 sequences listed, around 12% were seen once; the top ten hold almost 9%. The germline V gene has CDR1 MGHDK and CDR2 SYGVNS. V lost 6 bases and J lost 4, with 18 bases in between. The length of the CDR3 is 15 residues. There are many counts of this clonotype. The sample was also linked to a second study, of T cells in Graves' hyperthyroidism and ophthalmopathy.

The starting material was peripheral blood mononuclear cells (PBMCs), obtained at new diagnosis, from a patient treated with antithyroid drugs. V and J are TRBV25-1 and TRBJ2-5, with D perhaps TRBD1 (6 bases). The clonotype was recovered from a woman younger than 45 with Graves disease. Written as DNA, the CDR3 is TGTGCCAGCAGGGAGAGTCAGGGGAGAGGAGAGACCCAGTACTTC. This translates into CASRESQGRGETQYF. The full variable domain, in which reference TRBV25-1 and TRBJ2-5 provide the parts outside the CDR3, is EADIYQTPRYLVIGTGKKITLECSQTMGHDKMYWYQQDPGMELHLIHYSYGVNSTEKGDLSSESTVSRIRTEHFPLTLESARPSHTSQYLCASRESQGRGETQYFGPGTRLLVL.